The rows below give T cell receptor beta chains drawn from one sample of a study of T cells in Graves' hyperthyroidism and ophthalmopathy. TCRdb processed the multiplex PCR reads anew with MiXCR; each CDR3 protein has one entry. The sample shows hundreds of thousands of distinct CDR3 sequences, 13% to 15% of them seen only once. Input material: blood. These TCRs come from a woman aged 45-65 years with Graves' ophthalmopathy. The conserved cysteine and the conserved F or W are not part of the CDR3 here. Each record gives: J gene, clone size, V gene, CDR3 protein. Clone size is shown for a subset of rows, as once, few, many or a class of expanded clone.

TRBJ2-3 - TRBV7-2 ASSQALQGRTDTQY
TRBJ2-3 few TRBV10-3 AISEVSDTQY
TRBJ1-5 many TRBV7-2 ASSRGRIQPQH
TRBJ2-7 many TRBV7-2 ASSPTGAAYEQY
TRBJ1-6 many TRBV5-5 ASSLPVGQESSYNSPLH
TRBJ1-5 many TRBV28 ASRTGQSNQPQH
TRBJ2-1 many TRBV20-1 SASFTGKWNEQF
TRBJ1-2 few TRBV10-3 AISESTPGDGYT
TRBJ2-2 - TRBV7-3 ASSSTRRTGVHTGELF
TRBJ1-2 many TRBV6-2/TRBV6-3 ASSYPIRTDSRYGYT
TRBJ2-5 - TRBV4-1 ASSQRRTLQGETQY
TRBJ2-7 - TRBV20-1 SVTPGKTYEQY
TRBJ2-3 many TRBV18 ASSRTVSDTQY
TRBJ2-5 many TRBV20-1 SARVLGTSGTETQY
TRBJ1-2 many TRBV6-2/TRBV6-3 ASSVDYSLGYT
TRBJ2-2 few TRBV6-1 ASSTRPPPSETGELF
TRBJ1-1 few TRBV4-3 ASSQDGTANTEAF
TRBJ2-1 many TRBV27 ASRDRGRVYNEQF
TRBJ2-5 - TRBV5-1 ASSFPRDRGPQETQY
TRBJ1-3 many TRBV28 ASSATGFSSGNTIY
TRBJ2-3 many TRBV18 ASSQKGLVRRTDTQY